This TCR beta chain comes out of a study of CD8+ T cells in alopecia areata. At the level of the study: Severity of treated patients was scored by affected scalp percentage.

As to this clone: Its specificity is unknown.

Study results and caveats: Scalp clonality, together with expanded CD8+ clones among the top 100, fell significantly with tofacitinib. Affected scalp, especially in alopecia totalis/universalis, had a higher clonality than normal scalp did. Scalp data also include sequences from resident alphabeta T cells of normal skin.

RNA, once extracted, was reverse transcribed into cDNA for use as the sequencing template. Clones were read by immunoSEQ multiplex PCR, and TCRdb kept only the in-frame ones, dropping some. This table holds roughly 120,000 clones, about three fifths found once. Indicated treatment: oral pan-JAK inhibitor, 5-10 mg twice daily. With V trimmed by 8 bases and J by 2 bases, 3 bases remained unmatched. This CDR3 comprises 13 residues. Germline V gene data show CDR1 as SQVTM and CDR2 as ANQGSEA. V usage is TRBV29-1 and J usage is TRBJ2-1, with TRBD2 matching 10 bases. This receptor was obtained from a human donor with alopecia areata. The sample here was CD8+ T cells sorted from blood, taken at week 4, from a patient treated with tofacitinib. CDR3 region: CSSSGGPYNEQFF. Here the CDR3 DNA reads TGCAGCAGTAGCGGGGGGCCCTACAATGAGCAGTTCTTC.